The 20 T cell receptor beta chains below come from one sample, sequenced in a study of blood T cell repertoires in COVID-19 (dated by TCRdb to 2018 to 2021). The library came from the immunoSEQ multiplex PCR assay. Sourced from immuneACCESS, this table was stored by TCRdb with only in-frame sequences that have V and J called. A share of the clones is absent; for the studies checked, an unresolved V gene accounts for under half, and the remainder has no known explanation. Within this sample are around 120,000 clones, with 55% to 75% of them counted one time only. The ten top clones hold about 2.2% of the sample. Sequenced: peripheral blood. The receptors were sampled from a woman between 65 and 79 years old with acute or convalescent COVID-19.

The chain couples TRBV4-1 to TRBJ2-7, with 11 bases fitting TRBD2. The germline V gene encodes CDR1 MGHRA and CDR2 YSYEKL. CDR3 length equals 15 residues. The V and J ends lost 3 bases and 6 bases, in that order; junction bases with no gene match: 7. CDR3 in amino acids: CASSQTLAGAAEQYF. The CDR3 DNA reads TGCGCCAGCAGCCAGACACTAGCGGGAGCGGCCGAGCAGTACTTC.

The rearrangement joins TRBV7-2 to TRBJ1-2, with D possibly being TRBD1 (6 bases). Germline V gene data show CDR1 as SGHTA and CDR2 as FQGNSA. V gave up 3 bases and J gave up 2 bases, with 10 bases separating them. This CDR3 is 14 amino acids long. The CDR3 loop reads CASSFTTGNYGYTF. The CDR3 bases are TGTGCCAGCAGCTTCACAACAGGGAACTATGGCTACACCTTC.

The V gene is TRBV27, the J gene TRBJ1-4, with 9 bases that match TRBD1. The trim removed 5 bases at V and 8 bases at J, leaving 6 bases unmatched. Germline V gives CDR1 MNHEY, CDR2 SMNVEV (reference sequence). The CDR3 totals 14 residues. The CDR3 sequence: CASSRQGDREKLFF. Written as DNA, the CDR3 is TGTGCCAGCAGTAGACAGGGGGATAGGGAAAAACTGTTTTTT.

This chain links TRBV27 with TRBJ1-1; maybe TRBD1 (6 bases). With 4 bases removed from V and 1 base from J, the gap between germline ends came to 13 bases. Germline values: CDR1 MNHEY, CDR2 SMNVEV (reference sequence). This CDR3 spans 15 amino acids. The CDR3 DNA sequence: TGTGCCAGCAGTTCGGGGGGCGTGGGGAACACTGAAGCTTTCTTT. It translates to CASSSGGVGNTEAFF.

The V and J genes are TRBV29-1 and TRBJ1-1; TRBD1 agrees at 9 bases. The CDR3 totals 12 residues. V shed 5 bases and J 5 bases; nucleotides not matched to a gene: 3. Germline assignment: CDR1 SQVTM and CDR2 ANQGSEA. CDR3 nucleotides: TGCAGCGTTTACAGGGGGCTGACTGAAGCTTTCTTT. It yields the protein CSVYRGLTEAFF.

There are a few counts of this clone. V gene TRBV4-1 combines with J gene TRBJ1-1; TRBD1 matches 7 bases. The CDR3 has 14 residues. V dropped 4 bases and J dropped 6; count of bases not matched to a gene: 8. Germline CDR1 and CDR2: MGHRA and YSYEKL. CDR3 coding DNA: TGCGCCAGCAGCCCTCAAATGACAGGGCCTGAAGCTTTCTTT. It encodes CASSPQMTGPEAFF.

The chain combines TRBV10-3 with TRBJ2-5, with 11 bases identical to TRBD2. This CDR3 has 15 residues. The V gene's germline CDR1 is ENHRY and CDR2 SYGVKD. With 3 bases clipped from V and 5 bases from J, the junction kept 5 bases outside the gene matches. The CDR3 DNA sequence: TGTGCCATCAGTGAACTAGCGGGAGTTCTCGAGACCCAGTACTTC. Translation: CAISELAGVLETQYF.

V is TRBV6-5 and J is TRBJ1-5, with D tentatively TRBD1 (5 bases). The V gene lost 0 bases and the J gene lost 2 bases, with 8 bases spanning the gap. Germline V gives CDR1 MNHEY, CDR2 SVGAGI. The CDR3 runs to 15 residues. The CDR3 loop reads CASSYSRGGNQPQHF. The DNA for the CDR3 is TGTGCCAGCAGTTACTCACGGGGGGGCAATCAGCCCCAGCATTTT.

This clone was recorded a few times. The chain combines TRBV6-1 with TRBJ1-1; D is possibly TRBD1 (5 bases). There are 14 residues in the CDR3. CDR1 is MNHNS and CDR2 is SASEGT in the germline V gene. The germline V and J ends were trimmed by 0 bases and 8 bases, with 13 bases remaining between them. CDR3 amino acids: CASSEAFGGAEAFF. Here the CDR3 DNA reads TGTGCCAGCAGTGAAGCTTTCGGAGGGGCAGAAGCTTTCTTT.

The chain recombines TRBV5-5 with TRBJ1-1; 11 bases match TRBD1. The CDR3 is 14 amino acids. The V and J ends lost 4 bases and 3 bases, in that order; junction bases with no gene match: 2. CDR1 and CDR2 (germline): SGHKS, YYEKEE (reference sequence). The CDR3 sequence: CASSRGQGDTEAFF. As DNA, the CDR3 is TGTGCCAGCAGCCGGGGACAGGGGGACACTGAAGCTTTCTTT.

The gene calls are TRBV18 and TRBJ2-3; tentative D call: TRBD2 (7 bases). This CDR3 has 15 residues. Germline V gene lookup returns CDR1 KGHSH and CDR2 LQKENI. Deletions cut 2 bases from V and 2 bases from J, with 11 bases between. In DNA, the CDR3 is TGTGCCAGCTCACCAAGGGGGGGGTCCACAGATACGCAGTATTTT. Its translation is CASSPRGGSTDTQYF.

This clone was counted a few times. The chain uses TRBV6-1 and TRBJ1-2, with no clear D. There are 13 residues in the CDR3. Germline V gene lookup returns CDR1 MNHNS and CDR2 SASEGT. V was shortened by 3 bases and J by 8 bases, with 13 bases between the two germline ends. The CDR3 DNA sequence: TGTGCCAGCAGTGATTCGGCAGGCGGGGGCTACACCTTC. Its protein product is CASSDSAGGGYTF.

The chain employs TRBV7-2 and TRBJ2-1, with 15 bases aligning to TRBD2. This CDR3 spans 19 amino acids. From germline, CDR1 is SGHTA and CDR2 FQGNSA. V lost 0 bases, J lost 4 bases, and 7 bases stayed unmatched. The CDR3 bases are TGTGCCAGCAGCTTAGCGGGACTAGCGGGAGGTCGCATGTACAATGAGCAGTTCTTC. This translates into CASSLAGLAGGRMYNEQFF.

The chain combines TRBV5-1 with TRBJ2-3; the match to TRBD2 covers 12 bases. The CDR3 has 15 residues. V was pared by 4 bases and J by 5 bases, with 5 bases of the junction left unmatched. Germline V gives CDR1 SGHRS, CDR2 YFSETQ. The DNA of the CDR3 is TGCGCCAGCAGCCGACTAGCGGGAGAGAGAGATACGCAGTATTTT. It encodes CASSRLAGERDTQYF.

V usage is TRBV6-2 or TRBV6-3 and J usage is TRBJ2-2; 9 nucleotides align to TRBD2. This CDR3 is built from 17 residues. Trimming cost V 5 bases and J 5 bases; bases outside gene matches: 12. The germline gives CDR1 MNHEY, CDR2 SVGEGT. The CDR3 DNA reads TGTGCCAGCAGTACTCATCGCGGGGGGGCCAGGACCGGGGAGCTGTTTTTT. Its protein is CASSTHRGGARTGELFF.

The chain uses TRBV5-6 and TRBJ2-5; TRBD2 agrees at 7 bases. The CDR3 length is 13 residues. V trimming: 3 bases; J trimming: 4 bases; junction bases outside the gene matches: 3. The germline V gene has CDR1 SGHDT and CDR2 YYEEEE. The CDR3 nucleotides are TGTGCCAGCAGCTACAGCGGGGCAGAGACCCAGTACTTC. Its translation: CASSYSGAETQYF.

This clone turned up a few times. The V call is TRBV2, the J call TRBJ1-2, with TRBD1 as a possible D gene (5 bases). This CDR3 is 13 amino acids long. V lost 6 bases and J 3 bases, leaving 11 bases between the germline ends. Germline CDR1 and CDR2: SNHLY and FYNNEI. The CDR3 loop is CASRGDRDYGYTF. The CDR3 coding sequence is TGTGCCAGCAGGGGCGACAGAGACTATGGCTACACCTTC.

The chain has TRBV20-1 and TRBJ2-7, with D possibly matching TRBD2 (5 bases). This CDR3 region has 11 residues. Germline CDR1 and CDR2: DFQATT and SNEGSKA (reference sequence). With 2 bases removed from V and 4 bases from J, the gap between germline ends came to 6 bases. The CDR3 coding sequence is TGCAGTGCTAGACGGGATTACGAGCAGTACTTC. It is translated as CSARRDYEQYF.

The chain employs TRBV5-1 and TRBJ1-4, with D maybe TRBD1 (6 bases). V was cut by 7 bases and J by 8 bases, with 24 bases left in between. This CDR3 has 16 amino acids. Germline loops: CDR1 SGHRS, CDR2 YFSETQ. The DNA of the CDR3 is TGCGCCAGCCAAGTGGGCAGGGGTATAATCGGCGAAAAACTGTTTTTT. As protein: CASQVGRGIIGEKLFF.

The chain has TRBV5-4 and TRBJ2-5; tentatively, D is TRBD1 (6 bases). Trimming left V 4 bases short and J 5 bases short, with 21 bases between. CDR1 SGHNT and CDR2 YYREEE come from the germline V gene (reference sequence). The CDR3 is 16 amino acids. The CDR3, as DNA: TGTGCCAGCAGCAAAGCCTCGGGACATTCTGGGGAGACCCAGTACTTC. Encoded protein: CASSKASGHSGETQYF.